This entry is about one T cell receptor (beta chain). The sample belongs to a study of T cells in Graves' hyperthyroidism and ophthalmopathy. Researchers took RNA transcripts and amplified the TCR beta CDR3 regions from them. First-round RT-PCR with HTBI primers amplified the TCR CDR3 region. TCRdb re-derived calls from the multiplex PCR reads in MiXCR, one entry per CDR3 protein. The data hold fewer than 850,000 distinct CDR3 sequences, with 17% observed a single time. V lost 4 bases, J lost 3 bases, and 3 bases stayed unmatched. This CDR3 is 13 amino acids long. CDR1 is DFQATT and CDR2 is SNEGSKA in the germline V gene (reference sequence).

The V call is TRBV20-1, the J call TRBJ2-1; 7 bases match TRBD1. The TCR sequence derives from a man aged 45-60 years with Graves' hyperthyroidism. Material for sequencing was blood. The CDR3 DNA reads as TGCAGTGCTACTACAGGGGACTACAATGAGCAGTTCTTC. This encodes CSATTGDYNEQFF.